The rows below give T cell receptor beta chains drawn from one sample of a study of shared clonotypes between healthy human individuals. Some clones are missing from TCRdb's copy, which holds only in-frame ones; the method was immunoSEQ multiplex PCR. Of hundreds of thousands of clones in the sample, about 80% were seen once. Specimen: PBMCs. These receptors all come from a woman aged 40-49 years in good health. Some clones in this sample may be carry-over from other donors' samples. Both conserved end residues are part of each CDR3. D genes are given only for firm matches. The listing skips clone size in some rows; elsewhere it reads once, few, many or a size class.

- | - | TRBJ1-1 | TRBV28 | TGTGCCAGCAGCCTCCTAGGTCTTACCATGAACACTGAAGCTTTCTTT | CASSLLGLTMNTEAFF
- | - | TRBJ2-7 | TRBV30 | TGTGCCTGGAGTACTGGACTGGGCTACGAGCAGTACTTC | CAWSTGLGYEQYF
once | TRBD2 | TRBJ2-5 | TRBV4-1 | TGCGCCAGCAGCCAAGTAGGGACTATCCCGTTTCGGGAGCAGTACTTC | CASSQVGTIPFREQYF
- | - | TRBJ1-4 | TRBV30 | TGTGCCTGCGAGGACGGAAAGCGGGCCACAGGCCGTAATGAAAAACTGTTTTTT | CACEDGKRATGRNEKLFF
- | TRBD1 | TRBJ1-5 | TRBV5-1 | TGCGCCAGCAGCTTGCTAGGGGGCGGCAATCAGCCCCAGCATTTT | CASSLLGGGNQPQHF
- | TRBD2 | TRBJ2-2 | TRBV29-1 | TGCAGCGTTGACCGGGCGGGAGTCACCGGGGAGCTGTTTTTT | CSVDRAGVTGELFF
- | TRBD1 | TRBJ1-5 | TRBV30 | TGTGCCTGGAGTGTACGAGAGGACAGGGGATATCAGCCCCAGCATTTT | CAWSVREDRGYQPQHF
- | TRBD2 | TRBJ2-7 | TRBV29-1 | TGCAGCGTAGCGGGAGAGAGCTCCTACGAGCAGTACTTC | CSVAGESSYEQYF
- | - | TRBJ1-1 | TRBV28 | TGTGCCAGCAGTCCCACACACGTGAGGACTGAAGCTTTCTTT | CASSPTHVRTEAFF
- | - | TRBJ1-4 | TRBV28 | TGTGCCAGCAGTACGCATGGACAAGCCGAAAAACTGTTTTTT | CASSTHGQAEKLFF
- | - | TRBJ2-3 | TRBV18 | TGTGCCAGCTCACCCCCGCTCGGACTTCCCACCACAGATACGCAGTATTTT | CASSPPLGLPTTDTQYF
once | TRBD2 | TRBJ2-3 | TRBV28 | TGTGCCAGCAGTTTATGGGGGACTAGCGGGAGTGATACGCAGTATTTT | CASSLWGTSGSDTQYF
- | TRBD2 | TRBJ2-7 | TRBV13 | TGTGCCAGCAGCTCCCCCCTAGCGGGAGGGCCTGTCGAGCAGTACTTC | CASSSPLAGGPVEQYF
- | - | TRBJ2-1 | TRBV11-3 | TGTGCCAGCAGCTCGCTAGGCGATGAGCAGTTCTTC | CASSSLGDEQFF
few | TRBD2 | TRBJ2-2 | TRBV6-4 | TGTGCCAGCAGTGAACTAGCGGGAGACACCGGGGAGCTGTTTTTT | CASSELAGDTGELFF
- | TRBD2 | TRBJ2-2 | TRBV4-1 | TGCGCCAGCAGCCAAGCTCTAGCGGTGAACACCGGGGAGCTGTTTTTT | CASSQALAVNTGELFF
few | - | TRBJ1-4 | TRBV20-1 | TGCAGTGCTAAACAGAATGAAAAACTGTTTTTT | CSAKQNEKLFF
- | - | TRBJ2-1 | TRBV6-1 | TGTGCCAGCAGCCCCACTAGAGTCAATGAGCAGTTCTTC | CASSPTRVNEQFF
few | - | TRBJ1-2 | TRBV6-5 | TGTGCCATCAGTTCGGACAGAAACTATGGCTACACCTTC | CAISSDRNYGYTF
once | TRBD1 | TRBJ1-5 | TRBV15 | TGTGCCACCAGCAGCCGGGACAGGGGCGATCAGCCCCAGCATTTT | CATSSRDRGDQPQHF
few | TRBD2 | TRBJ2-7 | TRBV5-1 | TGCGCCAGCAGCGGAATACTAGCGGGGTCCTACGAGCAGTACTTC | CASSGILAGSYEQYF
- | - | TRBJ2-2 | TRBV9 | TGTGCCAGCAGCCCACGGACCAACACCGGGGAGCTGTTTTTT | CASSPRTNTGELFF
- | TRBD1 | TRBJ2-2 | TRBV18 | TGTGCCAGCTCGGTCGACAGGGGGCGCACCGGGGAGCTGTTTTTT | CASSVDRGRTGELFF
- | TRBD1 | TRBJ1-4 | TRBV4-3 | TGCGCCAGCAGCCCCTCCGGGACAGGGAGGATTGTTGGTGAAAAACTGTTTTTT | CASSPSGTGRIVGEKLFF
once | TRBD2 | TRBJ2-1 | TRBV11-2 | TGTGCCAGCAGCTTAATCACTAGCGGGAAGGATGAGCAGTTCTTC | CASSLITSGKDEQFF
- | - | TRBJ2-7 | TRBV29-1 | TGCAGCGTTGGGGAGAGTGGAAGGCAGTACTTC | CSVGESGRQYF
- | - | TRBJ1-1 | TRBV6-6 | TGTGCCAGCAGTTACGACGGCAGATTGAACACTGAAGCTTTCTTT | CASSYDGRLNTEAFF
- | TRBD1 | TRBJ2-7 | TRBV11-2 | TGTGCCAGCAGCTTAGAGACAGGGGCCTACGAGCAGTACTTC | CASSLETGAYEQYF
- | - | TRBJ2-7 | TRBV18 | TGTGCCAGCTCGCAACAGTCACGGGACTACGAGCAGTACTTC | CASSQQSRDYEQYF
- | - | TRBJ1-2 | TRBV10-2 | TGCGCCAGCAGTGAGTCCCCATTATCTGGCTACACCTTC | CASSESPLSGYTF
- | - | TRBJ1-1 | TRBV11-1 | TGTGCCAGCAGCTTAGCCCACCTCTCTGAAGCTTTCTTT | CASSLAHLSEAFF
- | TRBD1 | TRBJ1-5 | TRBV5-4 | TGTGCCAGCAGCTTGGGGCTGGACAGGGACCAGCATTTT | CASSLGLDRDQHF
- | - | TRBJ1-2 | TRBV25-1 | TGTGCCAGCAGTGAACCGGGTAGATACTATGGCTACACCTTC | CASSEPGRYYGYTF
- | - | TRBJ2-7 | TRBV18 | TGTGCCAGCTCACCATTCGTAGGGGATCCCTACGAGCAGTACTTC | CASSPFVGDPYEQYF
- | - | TRBJ2-7 | TRBV5-1 | TGCGCCAGCAGCCCCAGCGGAGGCCACGAGCAGTACTTC | CASSPSGGHEQYF
- | TRBD2 | TRBJ2-3 | TRBV29-1 | TGCAGCGTTGAAGTTGGCGGGAGTAGCACAGATACGCAGTATTTT | CSVEVGGSSTDTQYF
- | - | TRBJ1-4 | TRBV4-3 | TGCGCCAGCAGCCAAGATCTGGGAGAGCTCAATGAAAAACTGTTTTTT | CASSQDLGELNEKLFF
- | - | TRBJ2-5 | TRBV9 | TGTGCCAGCAGCGTAGGGGGGGCTCAAGAGACCCAGTACTTC | CASSVGGAQETQYF
- | - | TRBJ2-6 | TRBV10-1 | TGCGCCAGCAGTGCTGGCTCTGGGGCCAACGTCCTGACTTTC | CASSAGSGANVLTF
- | - | TRBJ2-7 | TRBV20-1 | TGCAGTGCTAGTATTGGGTACGAGCAGTACTTC | CSASIGYEQYF
- | TRBD1 | TRBJ2-5 | TRBV5-1 | TGCGCCAGCAGCATTTGGCGTGGACAGGGGGCGGAGGCCCAGTACTTC | CASSIWRGQGAEAQYF
- | TRBD2 | TRBJ2-7 | TRBV11-2 | TGTGCCAGCAGCGGGGGACTAGCGGGAGGATCACTGGACTTC | CASSGGLAGGSLDF
- | - | TRBJ1-5 | TRBV28 | TGTGCCAGCAGCCCTATGGAAGGGAGCAATCAGCCCCAGCATTTT | CASSPMEGSNQPQHF
once | - | TRBJ2-7 | TRBV5-1 | TGCGCCAGCAGCTTCGACACCTCCTACGAGCAGTACTTC | CASSFDTSYEQYF
- | - | TRBJ2-3 | TRBV19 | TGTGCCAGCTCCCTAAATACGGATACGCAGTATTTT | CASSLNTDTQYF
- | - | TRBJ1-1 | TRBV10-1 | TGCGCCAGCCCGGGGGGTACGGTCGCTGAAGCTTTCTTT | CASPGGTVAEAFF
few | - | TRBJ1-1 | TRBV10-3 | TGTGCCACCCGAGCACAGTGGCCTGAAGCTTTCTTT | CATRAQWPEAFF
many | - | TRBJ2-3 | TRBV27 | TGTGCCAGCAGTCCGGGGGTAGCGGAGGTCACAGATACGCAGTATTTT | CASSPGVAEVTDTQYF
- | TRBD2 | TRBJ2-7 | TRBV7-9 | TGTGCCAGCAGCCCCGAAACTAGCGGAAGCTCCTACGAGCAGTACTTC | CASSPETSGSSYEQYF
once | - | TRBJ2-1 | TRBV7-6 | TGTGCCAGCAGCCGGGACTTTGTTACCTACAATGAGCAGTTCTTC | CASSRDFVTYNEQFF
- | - | TRBJ1-2 | TRBV28 | TGTGCCAGCAGTTTGTATGCAGGGGCTCTCCCCTATGGCTACACCTTC | CASSLYAGALPYGYTF
- | - | TRBJ1-3 | TRBV25-1 | TGTGCCAGCAGTGAGGGGTTTGGTCCTGGAAACACCATATATTTT | CASSEGFGPGNTIYF